The present T cell receptor beta chain was sequenced within a study of a mutant IDH1 vaccine in newly diagnosed glioma. As for the study in general: Most had both radiotherapy and temozolomide beforehand; others had only one. Study-wide points: Of the patients, 80% to 95% had vaccine-induced immune responses.

Time point of the sample: baseline, week 1 (first vaccination visit). Treatment described: pre-vaccination baseline after standard-of-care therapy. As for this clone: What it binds is unknown.

Only in-frame clones appear in the TCRdb table, and some are missing; sequencing was by immunoSEQ multiplex PCR. The sample records 25,000 to 35,000 clones, more than 65% being singletons. The specimen comprised PBMCs, sampled from a glioma patient treated with radiotherapy, temozolomide or both. This clonotype was sampled from a man aged 25-40 years with glioma.

The CDR3 region has the DNA TGTGCCAGCAGTCCGGTGGCGGGCTACTCCTCCTACGAGCAGTACTTC. Residues: CASSPVAGYSSYEQYF. The chain has TRBV27 and TRBJ2-7, with a possible D match to TRBD2 (5 bases). Germline V CDR1 and CDR2: MNHEY, SMNVEV (reference sequence). V gave up 5 bases and J gave up 0 bases, with 17 bases separating them. The CDR3 extends over 16 amino acids.